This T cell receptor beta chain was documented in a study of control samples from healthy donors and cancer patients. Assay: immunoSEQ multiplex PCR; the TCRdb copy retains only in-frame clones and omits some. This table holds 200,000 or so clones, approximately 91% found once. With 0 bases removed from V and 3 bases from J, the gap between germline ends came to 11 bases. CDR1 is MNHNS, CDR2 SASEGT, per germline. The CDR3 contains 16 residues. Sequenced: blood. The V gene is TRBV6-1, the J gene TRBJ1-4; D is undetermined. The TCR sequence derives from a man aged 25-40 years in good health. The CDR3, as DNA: TGTGCCAGCAGTGAAGCCTACAGTCCGGCTAATGAAAAACTGTTTTTT. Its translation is CASSEAYSPANEKLFF.